This TCR beta chain was retrieved from a study of blood T cell repertoires in COVID-19. Across the whole study: T cells, B-cell-depleted T cells, or PBMCs provided the cDNA or gDNA that served as material.

Some clones are missing from TCRdb's copy, which holds only in-frame ones; the method was immunoSEQ multiplex PCR. The sample carries approximately 51,000 clones, around 87% recorded once. The source material was peripheral blood. This TCR came from a man between 45 and 60 years old with active COVID-19.

Here the CDR3 reads CASSPPVQAGDQAKNIQYF. The DNA for the CDR3 is TGTGCCAGCTCACCACCGGTCCAGGCGGGCGATCAGGCCAAAAACATTCAGTACTTC. The chain combines TRBV18 with TRBJ2-4; a possible D gene is TRBD2 (5 bases). The V gene's germline CDR1 is KGHSH and CDR2 LQKENI. The germline V and J ends were trimmed by 0 bases and 1 base, with 19 bases remaining between them. This CDR3 is built from 19 residues.